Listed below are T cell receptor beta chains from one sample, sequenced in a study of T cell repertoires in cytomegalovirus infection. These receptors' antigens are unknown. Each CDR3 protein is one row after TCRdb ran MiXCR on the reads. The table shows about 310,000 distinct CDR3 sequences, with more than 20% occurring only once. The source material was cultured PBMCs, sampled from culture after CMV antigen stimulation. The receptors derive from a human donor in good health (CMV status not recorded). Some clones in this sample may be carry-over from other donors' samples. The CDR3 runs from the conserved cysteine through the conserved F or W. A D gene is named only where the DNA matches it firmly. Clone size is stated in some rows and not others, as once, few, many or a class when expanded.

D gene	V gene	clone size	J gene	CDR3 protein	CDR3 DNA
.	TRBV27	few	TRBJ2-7	CASSWGTQRGEQYF	TGTGCCAGCAGTTGGGGGACTCAGCGCGGAGAGCAGTACTTC
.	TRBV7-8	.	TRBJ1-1	CASSLVRGGDTEAFF	TGTGCCAGCAGCTTAGTTCGCGGGGGGGACACTGAAGCTTTCTTT
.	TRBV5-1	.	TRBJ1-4	CASSLEIGSFEKLFF	TGCGCCAGCAGCTTGGAGATAGGCAGTTTTGAAAAACTGTTTTTT
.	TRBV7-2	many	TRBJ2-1	CASSLIRNNEQFF	TGTGCCAGCAGCTTAATTCGAAACAATGAGCAGTTCTTC
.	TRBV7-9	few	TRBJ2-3	CASSLVARRTDTQYF	TGTGCCAGCAGCTTAGTGGCGCGGCGCACAGATACGCAGTATTTT
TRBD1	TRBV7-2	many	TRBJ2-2	CASSQGTGYTGELFF	TGTGCCAGCAGCCAAGGGACAGGGTACACCGGGGAGCTGTTTTTT
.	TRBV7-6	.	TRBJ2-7	CASSRQGAGAYEQYF	TGTGCCAGCAGCCGACAAGGAGCCGGAGCCTACGAGCAGTACTTC
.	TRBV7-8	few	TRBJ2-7	CASSSTVRGTSYEQYF	TGTGCCAGCAGCTCCACCGTCCGGGGGACCTCCTACGAGCAGTACTTC
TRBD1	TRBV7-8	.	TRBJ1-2	CASSAGQGDYGYTF	TGTGCCAGCAGCGCCGGACAGGGTGACTATGGCTACACCTTC
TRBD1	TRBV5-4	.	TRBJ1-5	CASSAGGTGDSAQHF	TGTGCCAGCAGCGCCGGAGGGACAGGGGATTCGGCCCAGCATTTT
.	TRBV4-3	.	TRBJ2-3	CASSQDHPGGSTDTQYF	TGCGCCAGCAGCCAAGATCACCCAGGCGGCTCCACAGATACGCAGTATTTT
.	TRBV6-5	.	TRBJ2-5	CASSYRPGPETQYF	TGTGCCAGCAGTTACCGGCCGGGCCCAGAGACCCAGTACTTC
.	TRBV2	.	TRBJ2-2	CASKVESGELFF	TGTGCCAGCAAGGTGGAATCCGGGGAGCTGTTTTTT
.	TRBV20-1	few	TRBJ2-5	CSVPQTTGTETQYF	TGCAGTGTGCCCCAAACGACAGGGACTGAGACCCAGTACTTC
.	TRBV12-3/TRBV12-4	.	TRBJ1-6	CASSLPARSSPLHF	TGTGCCAGCAGTTTACCGGCCAGGTCTTCACCCCTCCACTTT